Listed below are T cell receptor beta chains from one sample, sequenced in a study of cytomegalovirus exposure and HLA in healthy donors. Assay used: immunoSEQ multiplex PCR; TCRdb lists only in-frame clones, some missing. The table has under 200,000 clones, about 13% seen once. Input material: PBMCs. These TCRs come from a man aged 45-60 years in good health and CMV-seropositive. The CDR3 runs from the conserved cysteine through the conserved F or W. The D gene is left open where the match is weak. Size is stated for part of the rows, as once, few or many counts, or as a class when the clone is expanded.

. | TRBJ2-7 | TRBV28 | . | TGTGCCAGCATTTCCCCTGGCACCTACGAGCAGTACTTC | CASISPGTYEQYF
few | TRBJ1-6 | TRBV5-4 | . | TGTGCCAGCAGCTTGGGGAGCTCCTATAATTCACCCCTCCACTTT | CASSLGSSYNSPLHF
. | TRBJ1-5 | TRBV15 | TRBD1 | TGTGCCACCAGCAGAGAACAGGGGCCCCATCAGCCCCAGCATTTT | CATSREQGPHQPQHF
. | TRBJ2-3 | TRBV19 | . | TGTGCCAGTAGTTTTACTCTGGGCACAGATACGCAGTATTTT | CASSFTLGTDTQYF
. | TRBJ1-4 | TRBV7-9 | . | TGTGCCAGCAGCTTACGGGGCAGGGAGGGTGAAAAACTGTTTTTT | CASSLRGREGEKLFF
few | TRBJ2-2 | TRBV7-7 | TRBD1 | TGTGCCAGCAGCTTTGACAGGGATGGCACCGGGGAGCTGTTTTTT | CASSFDRDGTGELFF
. | TRBJ2-2 | TRBV18 | . | TGTGCCAGCTCACCCGACGGGGCGAACACCGGGGAGCTGTTTTTT | CASSPDGANTGELFF
. | TRBJ2-3 | TRBV2 | . | TGTGCCACTCGACTCGCACAAGATACGCAGTATTTT | CATRLAQDTQYF
. | TRBJ2-1 | TRBV9 | TRBD2 | TGTGCCAGCAGCGAGGGGACTAGCGGGGGGCCTCCCTTCTTC | CASSEGTSGGPPFF
few | TRBJ2-2 | TRBV2 | . | TGTGCCAGCAGACAAATGGGGCAACGCACCGGGGAGCTGTTTTTT | CASRQMGQRTGELFF
. | TRBJ2-7 | TRBV14 | TRBD1 | TGTGCCAGCAGCCAAGATCTCTCAGGGGGCGCGCAGTACTTC | CASSQDLSGGAQYF
. | TRBJ2-5 | TRBV7-9 | . | TGTGCCAGCAGCCCAAGAGGTTCCCAAGAGACCCAGTACTTC | CASSPRGSQETQYF
few | TRBJ1-6 | TRBV5-4 | . | TGTGCCAGCAGCTTGTCTGTCAGGGAGGGAGGTCCCCTCCACTTT | CASSLSVREGGPLHF
once | TRBJ2-3 | TRBV6-5 | TRBD1 | TGTGCCAGCAGTTACCTCACAGGGGGAGGCACAGATACGCAGTATTTT | CASSYLTGGGTDTQYF
. | TRBJ1-5 | TRBV19 | . | TGTGCCAGTAGTATTACAGGAGGCAGGGGTCAGCCCCAGCATTTT | CASSITGGRGQPQHF
few | TRBJ1-2 | TRBV9 | TRBD1 | TGTGCCAGCAGCCCAAGACAGGGGGCTAACTATGGCTACACCTTC | CASSPRQGANYGYTF
. | TRBJ2-1 | TRBV11-3 | TRBD2 | TGTGCCAGCAGCTTAATGGGACTAAATCGGTACAATGAGCAGTTCTTC | CASSLMGLNRYNEQFF
. | TRBJ2-7 | TRBV5-1 | TRBD1 | TGCGCCAGCAGCTTGGAGACAGGGTACTCCTACGAGCAGTACTTC | CASSLETGYSYEQYF
few | TRBJ1-4 | TRBV30 | TRBD1 | TGTGCCTGGAGTCCTGACAGGGGTCGTGAAAAACTGTTTTTT | CAWSPDRGREKLFF
few | TRBJ2-3 | TRBV30 | . | TGTGCCTGGAGTGTACTGAGTACAGATACGCAGTATTTT | CAWSVLSTDTQYF
. | TRBJ2-7 | TRBV6-1 | TRBD1 | TGTGCCAGCAGCGAGAGAGGGGGCATCTCCCGGGAGCAGTACTTC | CASSERGGISREQYF
. | TRBJ2-1 | TRBV11-3 | . | TGTGCCAGCAGCTTAGATCGGGGGACCTACAATGAGCAGTTCTTC | CASSLDRGTYNEQFF
. | TRBJ1-6 | TRBV4-3 | . | TGCGCCAGCAGCCAGGTACCGGGAAGCTCCTATAATTCACCCCTCCACTTT | CASSQVPGSSYNSPLHF
few | TRBJ2-2 | TRBV9 | TRBD1 | TGTGCCAGCGCCGGAAGGGGGCCAACCGGGGAGCTGTTTTTT | CASAGRGPTGELFF
. | TRBJ1-6 | TRBV14 | . | TGTGCCAGCAGCCAAGATCGGAGGGGACCACCCCTCCACTTT | CASSQDRRGPPLHF
few | TRBJ1-6 | TRBV19 | . | TGTGCCAGTAGTATAGATTCTAGACAGAATTCACCCCTCCACTTT | CASSIDSRQNSPLHF
few | TRBJ2-3 | TRBV6-5 | . | TGTGCCAGCCGCCGCGGAGATACGCAGTATTTT | CASRRGDTQYF
few | TRBJ2-7 | TRBV27 | . | TGTGCCAGCAGTTCCTCAGGGTGGGGCGAGCAGTACTTC | CASSSSGWGEQYF
few | TRBJ1-2 | TRBV28 | . | TGTGCCAGCAGTTTAGGGGGGGTTTATGGCTACACCTTC | CASSLGGVYGYTF
. | TRBJ1-2 | TRBV4-1 | . | TGCGCCAGCAGCACAGGCTCCTTCGTTGGCTACACCTTC | CASSTGSFVGYTF
few | TRBJ2-3 | TRBV27 | TRBD2 | TGTGCCAGCAGTTTATCCGCGGGGGGTATTTCAGATACGCAGTATTTT | CASSLSAGGISDTQYF
few | TRBJ1-2 | TRBV28 | . | TGTGCCAGCAGTCAATATGGCTACACCTTC | CASSQYGYTF
. | TRBJ2-1 | TRBV6-5 | . | TGTGCCGCCCGGGGGGCCGGAATGAATGAGCAGTTCTTC | CAARGAGMNEQFF
few | TRBJ1-3 | TRBV6-5 | . | TGTGCCAGCAGTTCCTGGGACACCGCTTTTGGAAACACCATATATTTT | CASSSWDTAFGNTIYF
few | TRBJ1-6 | TRBV6-1 | TRBD1 | TGTGCCAGCAGGATTACAGGGGGTAATTCACCCCTCCACTTT | CASRITGGNSPLHF
. | TRBJ2-5 | TRBV5-1 | TRBD2 | TGCGCCAGCAGCCCCGGCGGGGGGGCGATGGAGACCCAGTACTTC | CASSPGGGAMETQYF
few | TRBJ1-1 | TRBV20-1 | . | TGCAGTGCCAAGGGGGTCACTGAAGCTTTCTTT | CSAKGVTEAFF
. | TRBJ2-1 | TRBV6-1 | . | TGTGCCAGCAGTGAAGCCCTTATTGAGCAGTTCTTC | CASSEALIEQFF
. | TRBJ1-3 | TRBV7-6 | . | TGTGCCAGCAGCTTAGGCCAGGCGATCTCTGGAAACACCATATATTTT | CASSLGQAISGNTIYF
few | TRBJ1-6 | TRBV9 | TRBD1 | TGTGCCAGCAGCGACCGGGACAGTCATTCACCCCTCCACTTT | CASSDRDSHSPLHF
few | TRBJ1-5 | TRBV6-5 | TRBD1 | TGTGCCAGCGCCGACAGGGGAAATCAGCCCCAGCATTTT | CASADRGNQPQHF
. | TRBJ1-1 | TRBV28 | . | TGTGCCAGCAGTGTCGGGACAACCCGGACTGAAGCTTTCTTT | CASSVGTTRTEAFF
. | TRBJ1-1 | TRBV6-5 | . | TGTGCCAGCAGTTACGGGTCAGGGAACACTGAAGCTTTCTTT | CASSYGSGNTEAFF
few | TRBJ1-1 | TRBV6-5 | . | TGTGCCAGCAGTGAACAGGGGAACACTGAAGCTTTCTTT | CASSEQGNTEAFF
few | TRBJ2-2 | TRBV30 | TRBD1 | TGTGCCTGGAGTTCGCGAGGGGGCTCGGGTACCGGGGAGCTGTTTTTT | CAWSSRGGSGTGELFF
. | TRBJ1-2 | TRBV7-9 | . | TGTGCCAGCAGCTTAGCGGCGGGGTTTAACTATGGCTACACCTTC | CASSLAAGFNYGYTF
. | TRBJ1-2 | TRBV4-1 | TRBD1 | TGCGCCAGCAGCGACGCAGGGGGCGGCAGCTATGGCTACACCTTC | CASSDAGGGSYGYTF
. | TRBJ1-4 | TRBV28 | TRBD1 | TGTGCCAGCAGTAGGACAGGGACAACTAATGAAAAACTGTTTTTT | CASSRTGTTNEKLFF
once | TRBJ2-2 | TRBV18 | . | TGTGCCAGCTCACCCGACAGAAGCACCGGGGAGCTGTTTTTT | CASSPDRSTGELFF
. | TRBJ1-1 | TRBV5-1 | . | TGCGCCAGCACCTGGGCGGGAGGTGACACTGAAGCTTTCTTT | CASTWAGGDTEAFF
few | TRBJ1-4 | TRBV21-1 | . | TGTGCCAGCAGCTTACCGGGACAGGGATGTGAAAAACTGTTTTTT | CASSLPGQGCEKLFF
. | TRBJ1-2 | TRBV7-2 | TRBD1 | TGTGCCAGCAGCGACCGGACAGGGACCTATGGCTACACCTTC | CASSDRTGTYGYTF
. | TRBJ2-3 | TRBV7-2 | TRBD1 | TGTGCCAGCAGCTTAGCGGGACAGGTGGTCCATACGCAGTATTTT | CASSLAGQVVHTQYF
few | TRBJ2-7 | TRBV5-1 | TRBD1 | TGCGCCAGCAGCCTAGGGACAGGTGGCTCCTACGAGCAGTACTTC | CASSLGTGGSYEQYF
few | TRBJ1-2 | TRBV6-1 | TRBD1 | TGTGCCAGCAGTGGTCGACAGGGCTGGGGCTACACCTTC | CASSGRQGWGYTF
few | TRBJ1-5 | TRBV7-2 | . | TGTGCCAGCAGCCCTACGTTAGGGGGTTTGATCGGGCGCTCACAGCCCCAGCATTTT | CASSPTLGGLIGRSQPQHF
. | TRBJ2-3 | TRBV9 | TRBD2 | TGTGCCAGCAGCGAACGGGGGGGCCGCGGCACAGATACGCAGTATTTT | CASSERGGRGTDTQYF